A single sample is the source of the 2 T cell receptor beta chains below, sequenced in a study of CD8 T cell repertoires and HIV-1 epitope variants. These receptors lack a known antigen. Measured with immunoSEQ multiplex PCR; TCRdb has only the in-frame clones, and not every one. The table shows about 5,000 clones, with around 65% occurring only once. The sequenced sample consisted of cultured CD8+ T cells derived from PBMCs. Source of these receptors: a male donor with HIV.

This sequence joins TRBV19 and TRBJ1-1; unclear D gene. The V and J ends lost 5 bases and 3 bases respectively, with 10 bases between them. Germline CDR1 is LNHDA and CDR2 is SQIVND (reference sequence). The CDR3 sequence is 13 residues long. The CDR3 sequence is CASSEDADTEAFF. The CDR3 region has the DNA TGTGCCAGTAGTGAGGATGCAGACACTGAAGCTTTCTTT.

This clone was seen only a few times. The J gene is TRBJ1-1, the V gene TRBV5-4, with D possibly TRBD1 on 5 matching bases. In germline, CDR1 is SGHNT, CDR2 YYREEE (reference sequence). The length of the CDR3 is 13 residues. V lost 4 bases to trimming and J lost 5 bases, with 12 bases between them. The CDR3 loop is CASSLGTGTEAFF. The CDR3 region has the DNA TGTGCCAGCAGCCTCGGGACGGGGACTGAAGCTTTCTTT.